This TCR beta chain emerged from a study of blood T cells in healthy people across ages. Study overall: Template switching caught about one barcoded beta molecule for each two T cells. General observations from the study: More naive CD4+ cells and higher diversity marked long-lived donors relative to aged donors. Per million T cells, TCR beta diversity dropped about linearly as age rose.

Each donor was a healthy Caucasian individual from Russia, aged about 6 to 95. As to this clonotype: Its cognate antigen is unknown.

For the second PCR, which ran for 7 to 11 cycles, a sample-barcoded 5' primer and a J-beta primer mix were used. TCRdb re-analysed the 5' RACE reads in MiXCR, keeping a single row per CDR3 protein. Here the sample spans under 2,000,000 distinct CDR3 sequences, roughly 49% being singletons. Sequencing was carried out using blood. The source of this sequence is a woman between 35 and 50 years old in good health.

This chain's CDR3 is CSAPRDRGNEQYF. DNA for the CDR3: TGCAGTGCTCCCCGGGACAGGGGCAACGAGCAGTACTTC. The chain carries TRBV20-1 and TRBJ2-5, with 10 nucleotides matching TRBD1. The J call could be wrong; TRBJ2-7 is a better fit for the DNA end. The germline gives CDR1 DFQATT, CDR2 SNEGSKA (reference sequence). The CDR3 consists of 13 residues.